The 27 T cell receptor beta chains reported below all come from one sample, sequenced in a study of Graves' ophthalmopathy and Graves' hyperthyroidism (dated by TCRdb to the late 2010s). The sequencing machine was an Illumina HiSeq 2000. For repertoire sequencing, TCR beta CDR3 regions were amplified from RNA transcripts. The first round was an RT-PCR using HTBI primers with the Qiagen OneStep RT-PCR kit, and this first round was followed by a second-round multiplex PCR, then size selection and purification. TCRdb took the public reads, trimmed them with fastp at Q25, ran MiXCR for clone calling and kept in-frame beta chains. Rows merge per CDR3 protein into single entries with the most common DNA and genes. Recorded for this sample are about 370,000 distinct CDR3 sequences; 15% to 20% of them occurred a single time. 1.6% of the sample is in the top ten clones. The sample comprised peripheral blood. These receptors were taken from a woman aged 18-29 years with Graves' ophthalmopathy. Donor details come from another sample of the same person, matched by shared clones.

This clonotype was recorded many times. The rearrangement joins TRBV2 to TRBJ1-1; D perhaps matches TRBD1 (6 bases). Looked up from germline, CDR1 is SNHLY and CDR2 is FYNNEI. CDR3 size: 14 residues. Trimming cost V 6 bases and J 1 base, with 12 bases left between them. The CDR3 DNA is TGTGCCAGCAGACTTCAGGGGCAGAACACTGAAGCTTTCTTT. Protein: CASRLQGQNTEAFF.

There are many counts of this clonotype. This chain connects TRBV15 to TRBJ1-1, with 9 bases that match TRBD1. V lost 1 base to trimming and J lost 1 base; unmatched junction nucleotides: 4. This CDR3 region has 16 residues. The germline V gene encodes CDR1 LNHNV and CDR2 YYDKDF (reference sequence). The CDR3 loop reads CATSRAGTGKNTEAFF. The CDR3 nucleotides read TGTGCCACCAGCAGAGCTGGGACAGGGAAGAACACTGAAGCTTTCTTT.

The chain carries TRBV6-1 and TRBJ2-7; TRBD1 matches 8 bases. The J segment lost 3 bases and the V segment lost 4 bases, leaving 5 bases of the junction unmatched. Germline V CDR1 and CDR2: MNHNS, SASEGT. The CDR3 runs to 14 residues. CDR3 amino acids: CASSGQGNIYEQYF. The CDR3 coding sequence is TGTGCCAGCAGTGGACAGGGGAATATCTACGAGCAGTACTTC.

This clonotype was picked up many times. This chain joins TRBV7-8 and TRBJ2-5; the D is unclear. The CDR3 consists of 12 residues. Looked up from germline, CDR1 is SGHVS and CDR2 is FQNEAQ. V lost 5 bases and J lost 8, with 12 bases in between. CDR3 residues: CASSLWTVTQYF. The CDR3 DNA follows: TGTGCCAGCAGCCTATGGACGGTAACCCAGTACTTC.

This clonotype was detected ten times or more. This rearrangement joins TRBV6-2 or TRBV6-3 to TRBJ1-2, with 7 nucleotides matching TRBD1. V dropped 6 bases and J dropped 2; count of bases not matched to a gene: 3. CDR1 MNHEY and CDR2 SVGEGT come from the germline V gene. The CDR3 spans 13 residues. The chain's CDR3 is CASRRTGNYGYTF. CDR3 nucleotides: TGTGCCAGCAGACGGACAGGCAACTATGGCTACACCTTC.

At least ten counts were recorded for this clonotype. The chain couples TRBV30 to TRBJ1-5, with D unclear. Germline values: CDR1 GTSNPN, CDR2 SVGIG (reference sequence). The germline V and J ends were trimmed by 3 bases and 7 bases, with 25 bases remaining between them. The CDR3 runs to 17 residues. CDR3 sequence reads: CAWSPSGSLAGRQPQHF. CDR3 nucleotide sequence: TGTGCCTGGAGCCCCTCCGGATCACTGGCAGGCAGGCAGCCCCAGCATTTT. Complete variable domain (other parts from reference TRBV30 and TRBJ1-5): SQTIHQWPATLVQPVGSPLSLECTVEGTSNPNLYWYRQAAGRGLQLLFYSVGIGQISSEVPQNLSASRPQDRQFILSSKKLLLSDSGFYLCAWSPSGSLAGRQPQHFGDGTRLSIL.

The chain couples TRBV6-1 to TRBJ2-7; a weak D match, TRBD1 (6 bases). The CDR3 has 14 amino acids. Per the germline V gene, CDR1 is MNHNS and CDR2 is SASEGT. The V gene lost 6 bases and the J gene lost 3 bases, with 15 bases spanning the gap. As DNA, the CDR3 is TGTGCCAGCAGGTCCCCGGGACAAGTCTACGAGCAGTACTTC. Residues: CASRSPGQVYEQYF.

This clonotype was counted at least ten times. CDR3 sequence: CAISSGTGGRETQYF. CDR3 in DNA: TGTGCCATCAGTTCAGGGACAGGGGGGAGAGAGACCCAGTACTTC. The J gene is TRBJ2-5, the V gene TRBV10-3; 11 nucleotides match TRBD1. V lost 5 bases to trimming and J lost 4 bases; unmatched junction nucleotides: 6. Germline V gene data show CDR1 as ENHRY and CDR2 as SYGVKD. The CDR3 totals 15 residues.

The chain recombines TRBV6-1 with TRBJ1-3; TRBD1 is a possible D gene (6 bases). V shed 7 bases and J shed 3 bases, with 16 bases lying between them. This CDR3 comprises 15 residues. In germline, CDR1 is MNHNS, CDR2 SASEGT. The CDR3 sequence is CASTSSGAGGNTIYF. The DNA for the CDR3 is TGTGCCAGCACGTCGTCGGGGGCCGGTGGAAACACCATATATTTT.

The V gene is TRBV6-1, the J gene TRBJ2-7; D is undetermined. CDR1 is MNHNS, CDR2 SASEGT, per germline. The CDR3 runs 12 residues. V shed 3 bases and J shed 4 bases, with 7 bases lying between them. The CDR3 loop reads CASSDSVYEQYF. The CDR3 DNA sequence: TGTGCCAGCAGTGATTCTGTTTACGAGCAGTACTTC.

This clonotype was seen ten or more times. In nucleotides, the CDR3 is TGTGCCAGTAGTCAGGGGAATCAGCCCCAGCATTTT. This sequence encodes CASSQGNQPQHF. The chain combines TRBV19 with TRBJ1-5; tentative D call: TRBD1 (6 bases). The CDR3 runs 12 residues. Germline V gives CDR1 LNHDA, CDR2 SQIVND (reference sequence). V lost 5 bases and J lost 4, with 6 bases in between.

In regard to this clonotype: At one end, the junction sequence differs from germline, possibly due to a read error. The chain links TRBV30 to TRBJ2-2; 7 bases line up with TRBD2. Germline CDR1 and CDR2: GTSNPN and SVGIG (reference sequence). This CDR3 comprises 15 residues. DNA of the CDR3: TGTGCCTGGGGGGGGGTAGCGGATAACACCAGGGAGCTGTTTTTT. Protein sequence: CAWGGVADNTRELFF.

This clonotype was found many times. The CDR3 nucleotides are TGTGCCTGGACCGTCCGAGGGAACACTGAAGCTTTCTTT. Residues: CAWTVRGNTEAFF. The gene calls are TRBV30 and TRBJ1-1; D is uncertain. V was clipped by 4 bases and J by 1 base, with 10 bases between them. This CDR3 comprises 13 residues. CDR1 and CDR2 from the germline V gene are GTSNPN and SVGIG (reference sequence). The variable domain in full, with the rest retrieved from reference TRBV30 and TRBJ1-1, is SQTIHQWPATLVQPVGSPLSLECTVEGTSNPNLYWYRQAAGRGLQLLFYSVGIGQISSEVPQNLSASRPQDRQFILSSKKLLLSDSGFYLCAWTVRGNTEAFFGQGTRLTVV.

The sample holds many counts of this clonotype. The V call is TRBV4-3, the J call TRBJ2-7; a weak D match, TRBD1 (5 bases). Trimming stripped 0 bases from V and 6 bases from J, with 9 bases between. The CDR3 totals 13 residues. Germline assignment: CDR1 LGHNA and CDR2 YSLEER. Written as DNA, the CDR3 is TGCGCCAGCAGCCAAGAACAGGCCCTCGAGCAGTACTTC. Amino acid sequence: CASSQEQALEQYF.

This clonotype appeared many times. The CDR3 region is CASRRMITGELFF. As DNA, the CDR3 is TGTGCCAGCCGGAGGATGATCACCGGGGAGCTGTTTTTT. The chain has TRBV6-1 and TRBJ2-2; weak D call: TRBD2 (5 bases). The V and J ends lost 8 bases and 4 bases respectively, with 11 bases between them. The germline V gene has CDR1 MNHNS and CDR2 SASEGT. The CDR3 spans 13 residues.

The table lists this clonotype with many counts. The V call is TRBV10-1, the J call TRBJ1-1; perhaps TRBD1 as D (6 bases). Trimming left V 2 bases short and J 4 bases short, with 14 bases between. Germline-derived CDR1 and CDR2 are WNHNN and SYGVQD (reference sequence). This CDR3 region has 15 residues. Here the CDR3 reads CASSETGTRGTEAFF. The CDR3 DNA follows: TGCGCCAGCAGTGAGACCGGGACACGGGGCACTGAAGCTTTCTTT.

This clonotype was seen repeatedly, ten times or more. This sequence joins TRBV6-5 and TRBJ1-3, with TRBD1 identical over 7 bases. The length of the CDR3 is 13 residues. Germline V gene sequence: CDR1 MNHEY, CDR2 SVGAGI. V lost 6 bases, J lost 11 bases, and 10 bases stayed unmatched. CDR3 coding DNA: TGTGCCAGCAGCCGGGACAGCTTTTCGGCCATATATTTT. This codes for CASSRDSFSAIYF.

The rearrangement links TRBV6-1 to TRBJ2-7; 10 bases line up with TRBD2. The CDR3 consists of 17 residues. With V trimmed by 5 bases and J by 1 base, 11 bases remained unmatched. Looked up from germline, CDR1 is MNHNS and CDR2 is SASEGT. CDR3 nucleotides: TGTGCCAGCAGTCGAGCCGGTTGGACTAGCGGATCCTACGAGCAGTACTTC. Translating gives CASSRAGWTSGSYEQYF.

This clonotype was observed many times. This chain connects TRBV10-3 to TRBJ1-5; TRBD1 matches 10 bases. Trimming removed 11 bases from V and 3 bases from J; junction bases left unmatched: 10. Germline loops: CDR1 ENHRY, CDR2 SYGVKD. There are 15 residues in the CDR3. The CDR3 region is CAAGQGFNYNQPQHF. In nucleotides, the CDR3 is TGTGCCGCGGGACAGGGGTTTAATTACAATCAGCCCCAGCATTTT.

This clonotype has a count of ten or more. In DNA form, the CDR3 reads TGCGCCAGCAGCCAAGATAGGACAGGATTTAATCAGCCCCAGCATTTT. It is translated as CASSQDRTGFNQPQHF. The V call is TRBV4-3, the J call TRBJ1-5; 7 bases agree with TRBD1. Per the germline V gene, CDR1 is LGHNA and CDR2 is YSLEER. The CDR3 runs to 16 residues. V lost 0 bases and J lost 4; bases outside the gene matches: 6.

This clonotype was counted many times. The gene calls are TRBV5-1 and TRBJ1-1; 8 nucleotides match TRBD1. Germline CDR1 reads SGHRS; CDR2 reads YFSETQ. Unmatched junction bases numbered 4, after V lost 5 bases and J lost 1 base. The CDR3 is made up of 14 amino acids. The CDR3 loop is CASRGGTGNTEAFF. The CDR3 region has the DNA TGCGCCAGCAGAGGGGGGACAGGGAACACTGAAGCTTTCTTT.

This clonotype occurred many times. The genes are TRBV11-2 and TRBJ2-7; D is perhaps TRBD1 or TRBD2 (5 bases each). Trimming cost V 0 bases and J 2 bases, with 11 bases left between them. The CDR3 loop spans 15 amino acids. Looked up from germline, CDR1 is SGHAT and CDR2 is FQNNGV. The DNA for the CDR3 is TGTGCCAGCAGCTTAGAGAGGGGATTCACCTACGAGCAGTACTTC. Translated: CASSLERGFTYEQYF.

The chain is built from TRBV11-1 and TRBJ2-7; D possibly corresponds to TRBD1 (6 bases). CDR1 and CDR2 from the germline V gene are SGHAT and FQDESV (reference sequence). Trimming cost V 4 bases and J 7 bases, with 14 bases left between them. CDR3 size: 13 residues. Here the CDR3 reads CASSSLPTGEQYF. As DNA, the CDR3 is TGTGCCAGCAGCTCGTTACCCACAGGGGAGCAGTACTTC.

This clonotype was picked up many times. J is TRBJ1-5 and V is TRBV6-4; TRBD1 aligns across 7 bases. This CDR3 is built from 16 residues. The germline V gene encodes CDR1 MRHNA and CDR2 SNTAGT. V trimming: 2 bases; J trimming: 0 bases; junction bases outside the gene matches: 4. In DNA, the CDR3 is TGTGCCAGCAGTGACCCGGACAGGTATAGCAATCAGCCCCAGCATTTT. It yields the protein CASSDPDRYSNQPQHF.

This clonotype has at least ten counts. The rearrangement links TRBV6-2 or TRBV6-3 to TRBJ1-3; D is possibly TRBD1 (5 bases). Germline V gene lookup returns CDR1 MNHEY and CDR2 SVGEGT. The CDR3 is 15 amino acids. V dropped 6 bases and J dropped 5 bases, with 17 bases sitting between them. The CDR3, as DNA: TGTGCCAGCAGCCAAGGACAATCGGGGAGAAACACCATATATTTT. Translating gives CASSQGQSGRNTIYF.

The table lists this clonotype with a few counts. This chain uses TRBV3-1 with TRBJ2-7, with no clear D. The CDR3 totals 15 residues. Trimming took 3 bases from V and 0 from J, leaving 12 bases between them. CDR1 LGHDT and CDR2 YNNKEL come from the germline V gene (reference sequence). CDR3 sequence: CASSQGGRSSYEQYF. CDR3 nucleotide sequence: TGTGCCAGCAGCCAGGGTGGCCGATCCTCCTACGAGCAGTACTTC.

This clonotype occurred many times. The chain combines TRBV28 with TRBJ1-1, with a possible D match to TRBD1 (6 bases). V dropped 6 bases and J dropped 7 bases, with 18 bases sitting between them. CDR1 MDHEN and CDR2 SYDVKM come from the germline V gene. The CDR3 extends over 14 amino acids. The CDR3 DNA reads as TGTGCCAGCAGGATGCAGGTGGGGGCGATTGAAGCTTTCTTT. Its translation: CASRMQVGAIEAFF.